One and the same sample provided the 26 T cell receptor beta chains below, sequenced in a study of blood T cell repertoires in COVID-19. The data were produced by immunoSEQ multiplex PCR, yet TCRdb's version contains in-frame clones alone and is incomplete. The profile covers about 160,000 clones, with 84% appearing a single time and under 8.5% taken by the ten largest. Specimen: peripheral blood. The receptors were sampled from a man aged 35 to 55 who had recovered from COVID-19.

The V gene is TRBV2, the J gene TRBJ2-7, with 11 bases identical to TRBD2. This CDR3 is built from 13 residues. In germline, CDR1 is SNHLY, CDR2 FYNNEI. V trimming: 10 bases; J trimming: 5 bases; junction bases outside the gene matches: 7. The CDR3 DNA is TGTGCCATTTTAGCGGGGGGGCTAAACGAGCAGTACTTC. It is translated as CAILAGGLNEQYF.

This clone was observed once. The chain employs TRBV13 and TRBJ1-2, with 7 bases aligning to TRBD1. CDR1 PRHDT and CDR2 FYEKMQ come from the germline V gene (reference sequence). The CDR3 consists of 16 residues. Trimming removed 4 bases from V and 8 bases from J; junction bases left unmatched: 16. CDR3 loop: CASSSPALEGARGYTF. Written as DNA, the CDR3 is TGTGCCAGCAGCTCCCCAGCTTTGGAGGGGGCGCGGGGCTACACCTTC.

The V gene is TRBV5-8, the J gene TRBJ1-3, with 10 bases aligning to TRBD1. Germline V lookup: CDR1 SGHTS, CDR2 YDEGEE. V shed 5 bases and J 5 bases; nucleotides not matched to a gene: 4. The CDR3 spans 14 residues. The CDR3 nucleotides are TGTGCCAGCAGACGGGACAGGGGTAGAAACACCATATATTTT. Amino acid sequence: CASRRDRGRNTIYF.

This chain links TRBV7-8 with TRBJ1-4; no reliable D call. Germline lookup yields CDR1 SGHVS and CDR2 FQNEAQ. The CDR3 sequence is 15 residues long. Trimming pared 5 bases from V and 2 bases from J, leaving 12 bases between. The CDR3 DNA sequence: TGTGCCAGCAGCCGCGGACGGACTACTAATGAAAAACTGTTTTTT. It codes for CASSRGRTTNEKLFF.

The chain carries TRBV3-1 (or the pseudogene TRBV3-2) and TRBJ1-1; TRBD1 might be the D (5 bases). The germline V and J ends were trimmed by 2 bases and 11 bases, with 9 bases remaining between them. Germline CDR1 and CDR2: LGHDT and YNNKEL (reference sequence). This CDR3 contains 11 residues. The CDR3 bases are TGTGCCAGCAGCCAACAGGGATTCGCTTTCTTT. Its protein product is CASSQQGFAFF.

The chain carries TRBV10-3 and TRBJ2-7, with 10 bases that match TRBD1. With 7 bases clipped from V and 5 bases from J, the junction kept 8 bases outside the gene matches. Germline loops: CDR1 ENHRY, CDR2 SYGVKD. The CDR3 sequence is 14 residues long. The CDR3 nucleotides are TGTGCCATCAAAAACCGCGGGACAGGGGACGAGCAGTACTTC. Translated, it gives CAIKNRGTGDEQYF.

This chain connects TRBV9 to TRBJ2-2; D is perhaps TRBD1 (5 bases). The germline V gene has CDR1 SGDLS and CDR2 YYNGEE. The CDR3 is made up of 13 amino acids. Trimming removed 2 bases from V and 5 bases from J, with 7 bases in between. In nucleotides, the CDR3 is TGTGCCAGCAGCGTGACAGTTACCGGGGAGCTGTTTTTT. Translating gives CASSVTVTGELFF. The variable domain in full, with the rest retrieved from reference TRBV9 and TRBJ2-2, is DSGVTQTPKHLITATGQRVTLRCSPRSGDLSVYWYQQSLDQGLQFLIQYYNGEERAKGNILERFSAQQFPDLHSELNLSSLELGDSALYFCASSVTVTGELFFGEGSRLTVL.

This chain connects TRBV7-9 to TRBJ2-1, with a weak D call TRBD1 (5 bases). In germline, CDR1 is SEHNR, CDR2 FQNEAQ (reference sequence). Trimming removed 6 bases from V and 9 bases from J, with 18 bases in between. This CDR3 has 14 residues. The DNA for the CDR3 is TGTGCCAGCAGTTATCAAGGGGCTTCCCGTGAGCAGTTCTTC. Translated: CASSYQGASREQFF. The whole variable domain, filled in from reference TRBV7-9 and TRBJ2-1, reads DTGVSQNPRHKITKRGQNVTFRCDPISEHNRLYWYRQTLGQGPEFLTYFQNEAQLEKSRLLSDRFSAERPKGSFSTLEIQRTEQGDSAMYLCASSYQGASREQFFGPGTRLTVL.

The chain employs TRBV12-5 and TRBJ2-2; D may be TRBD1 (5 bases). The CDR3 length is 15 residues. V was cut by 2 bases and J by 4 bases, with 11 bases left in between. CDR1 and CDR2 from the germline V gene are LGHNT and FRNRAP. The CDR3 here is CASGLSGAGTGELFF. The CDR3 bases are TGTGCTAGTGGTTTGTCTGGGGCAGGCACCGGGGAGCTGTTTTTT.

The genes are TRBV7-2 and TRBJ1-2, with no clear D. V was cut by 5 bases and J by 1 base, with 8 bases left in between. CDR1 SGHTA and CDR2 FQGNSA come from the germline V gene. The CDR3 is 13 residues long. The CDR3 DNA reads TGTGCCAGCAGCCTCTATAATAACTATGGCTACACCTTC. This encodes CASSLYNNYGYTF.

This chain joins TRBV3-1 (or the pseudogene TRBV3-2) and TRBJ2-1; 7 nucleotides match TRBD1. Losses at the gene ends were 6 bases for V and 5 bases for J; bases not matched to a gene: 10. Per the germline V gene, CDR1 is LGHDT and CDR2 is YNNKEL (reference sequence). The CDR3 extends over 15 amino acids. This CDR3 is CASRPRQGSDNEQFF. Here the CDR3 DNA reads TGTGCCAGCAGACCCCGACAGGGTTCAGACAATGAGCAGTTCTTC.

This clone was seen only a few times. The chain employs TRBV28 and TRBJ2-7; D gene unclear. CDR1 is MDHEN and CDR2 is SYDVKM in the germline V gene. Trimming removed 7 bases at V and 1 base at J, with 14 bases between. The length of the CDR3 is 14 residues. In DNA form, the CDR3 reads TGTGCCAGCACGCCTAGTGAACGTTCCTACGAGCAGTACTTC. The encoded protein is CASTPSERSYEQYF.

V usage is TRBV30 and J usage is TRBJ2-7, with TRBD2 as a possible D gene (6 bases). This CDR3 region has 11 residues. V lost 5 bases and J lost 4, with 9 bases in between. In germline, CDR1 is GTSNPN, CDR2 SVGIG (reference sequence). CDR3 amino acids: CAWDREYEQYF. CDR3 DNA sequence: TGTGCCTGGGACCGGGAGTACGAGCAGTACTTC.

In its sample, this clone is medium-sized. The CDR3 DNA reads as TGCGCCAGCAGTCGAAGCACAGGGGCAGATTCACCCCTCCACTTT. This sequence encodes CASSRSTGADSPLHF. V usage is TRBV5-1 and J usage is TRBJ1-6; 7 positions match TRBD1. This CDR3 has 15 residues. In germline, CDR1 is SGHRS, CDR2 YFSETQ. The trim removed 5 bases at V and 8 bases at J, leaving 10 bases unmatched.

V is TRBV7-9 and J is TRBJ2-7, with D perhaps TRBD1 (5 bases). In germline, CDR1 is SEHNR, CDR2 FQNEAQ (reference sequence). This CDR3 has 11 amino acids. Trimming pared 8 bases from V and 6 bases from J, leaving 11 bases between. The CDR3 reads CASGTGGEQYF. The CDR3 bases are TGTGCCAGCGGCACAGGCGGCGAGCAGTACTTC.

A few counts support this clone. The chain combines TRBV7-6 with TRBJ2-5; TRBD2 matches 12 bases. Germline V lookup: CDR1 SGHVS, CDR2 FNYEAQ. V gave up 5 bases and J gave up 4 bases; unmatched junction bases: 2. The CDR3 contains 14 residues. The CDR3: CASSLTSGGETQYF. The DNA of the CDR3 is TGTGCCAGCAGCCTGACTAGCGGGGGAGAGACCCAGTACTTC.

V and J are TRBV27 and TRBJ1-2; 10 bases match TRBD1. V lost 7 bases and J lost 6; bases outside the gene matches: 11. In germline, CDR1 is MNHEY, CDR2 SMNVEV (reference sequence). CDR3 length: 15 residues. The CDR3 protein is CASIKLGTGENGYTF. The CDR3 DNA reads TGTGCCAGCATCAAACTTGGGACAGGGGAAAATGGCTACACCTTC.

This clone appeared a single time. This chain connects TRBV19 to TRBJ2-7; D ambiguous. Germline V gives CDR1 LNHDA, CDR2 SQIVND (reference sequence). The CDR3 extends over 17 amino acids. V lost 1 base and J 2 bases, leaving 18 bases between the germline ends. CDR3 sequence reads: CASSIGGPFPSPYEQYF. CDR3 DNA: TGTGCCAGTAGTATAGGAGGTCCCTTCCCCTCGCCCTACGAGCAGTACTTC. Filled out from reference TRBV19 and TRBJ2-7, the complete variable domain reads DGGITQSPKYLFRKEGQNVTLSCEQNLNHDAMYWYRQDPGQGLRLIYYSQIVNDFQKGDIAEGYSVSREKKESFPLTVTSAQKNPTAFYLCASSIGGPFPSPYEQYFGPGTRLTVT.

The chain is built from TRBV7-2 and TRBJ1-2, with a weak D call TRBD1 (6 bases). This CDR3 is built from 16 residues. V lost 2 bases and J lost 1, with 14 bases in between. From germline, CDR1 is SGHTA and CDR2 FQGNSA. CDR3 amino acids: CASSLTTGPFNYGYTF. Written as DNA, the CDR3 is TGTGCCAGCAGCTTAACAACAGGGCCCTTTAACTATGGCTACACCTTC.

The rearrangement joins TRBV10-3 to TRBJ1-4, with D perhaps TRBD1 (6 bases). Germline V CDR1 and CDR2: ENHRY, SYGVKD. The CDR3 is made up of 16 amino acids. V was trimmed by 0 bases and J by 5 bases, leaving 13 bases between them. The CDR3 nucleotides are TGTGCCATCAGTGAGTCGATCGGACAGATAAATGAAAAACTGTTTTTT. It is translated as CAISESIGQINEKLFF.

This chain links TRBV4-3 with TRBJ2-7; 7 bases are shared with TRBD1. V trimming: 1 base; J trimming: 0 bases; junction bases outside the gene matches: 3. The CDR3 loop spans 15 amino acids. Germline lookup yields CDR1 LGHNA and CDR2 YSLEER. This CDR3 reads CASSQGTGLSYEQYF. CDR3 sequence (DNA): TGCGCCAGCAGCCAAGGGACAGGACTCTCCTACGAGCAGTACTTC.

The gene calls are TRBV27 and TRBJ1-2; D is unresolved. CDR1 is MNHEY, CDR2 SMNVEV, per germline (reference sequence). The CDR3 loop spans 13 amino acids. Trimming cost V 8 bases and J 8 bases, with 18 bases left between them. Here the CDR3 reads CASQPGANSGYTF. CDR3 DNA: TGTGCCAGCCAACCAGGCGCCAACTCGGGCTACACCTTC.

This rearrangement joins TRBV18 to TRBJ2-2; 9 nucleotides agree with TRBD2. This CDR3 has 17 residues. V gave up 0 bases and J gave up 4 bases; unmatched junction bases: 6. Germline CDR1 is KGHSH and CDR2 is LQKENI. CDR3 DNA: TGTGCCAGCTCACCACCTAGCGGGAGTTTCGGCACCGGGGAGCTGTTTTTT. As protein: CASSPPSGSFGTGELFF.

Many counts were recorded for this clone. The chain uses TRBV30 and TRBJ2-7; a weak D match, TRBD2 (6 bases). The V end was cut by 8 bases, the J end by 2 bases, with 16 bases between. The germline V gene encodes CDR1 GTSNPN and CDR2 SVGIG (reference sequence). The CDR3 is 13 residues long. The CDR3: CALGGISPYEQYF. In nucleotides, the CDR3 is TGTGCCCTCGGCGGGATTAGCCCCTACGAGCAGTACTTC.

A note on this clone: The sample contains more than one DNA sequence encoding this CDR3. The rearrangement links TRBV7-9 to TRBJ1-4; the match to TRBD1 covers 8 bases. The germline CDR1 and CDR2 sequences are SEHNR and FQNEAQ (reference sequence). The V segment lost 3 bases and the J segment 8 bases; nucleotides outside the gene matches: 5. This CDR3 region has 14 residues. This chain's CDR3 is CASSFGTGGEKLFF. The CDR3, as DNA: TGTGCCAGCAGCTTCGGGACAGGTGGGGAAAAACTGTTTTTT.

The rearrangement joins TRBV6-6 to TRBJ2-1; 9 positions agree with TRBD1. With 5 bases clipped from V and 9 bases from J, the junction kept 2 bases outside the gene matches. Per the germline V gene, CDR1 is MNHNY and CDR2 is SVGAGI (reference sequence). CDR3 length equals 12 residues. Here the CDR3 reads CASSDRGGEQFF. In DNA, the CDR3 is TGTGCCAGCAGTGACAGGGGGGGTGAGCAGTTCTTC.